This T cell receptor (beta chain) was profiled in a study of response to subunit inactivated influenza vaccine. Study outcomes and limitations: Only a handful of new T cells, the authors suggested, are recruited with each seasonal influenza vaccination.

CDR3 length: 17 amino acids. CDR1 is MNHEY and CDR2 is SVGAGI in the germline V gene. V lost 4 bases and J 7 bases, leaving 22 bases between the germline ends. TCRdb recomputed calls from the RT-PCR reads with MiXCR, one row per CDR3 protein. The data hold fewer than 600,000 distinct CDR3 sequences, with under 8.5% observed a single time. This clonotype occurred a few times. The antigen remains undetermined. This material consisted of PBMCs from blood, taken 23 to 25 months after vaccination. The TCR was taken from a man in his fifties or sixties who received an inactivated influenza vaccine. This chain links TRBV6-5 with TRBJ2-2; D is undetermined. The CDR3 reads CASSSFDVTLKVGELFF. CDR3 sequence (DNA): TGTGCCAGCAGTTCCTTCGACGTGACATTGAAGGTCGGGGAGCTGTTTTTT.